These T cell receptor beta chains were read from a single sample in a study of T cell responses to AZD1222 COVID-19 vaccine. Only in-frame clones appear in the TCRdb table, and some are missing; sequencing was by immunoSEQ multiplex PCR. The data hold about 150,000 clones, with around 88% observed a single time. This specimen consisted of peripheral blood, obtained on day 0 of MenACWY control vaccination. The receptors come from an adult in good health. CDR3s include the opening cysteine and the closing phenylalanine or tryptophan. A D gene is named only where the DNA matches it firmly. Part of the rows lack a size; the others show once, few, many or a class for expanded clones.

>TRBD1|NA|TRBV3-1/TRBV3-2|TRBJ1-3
CASSQGRGYGNTIYF
TGTGCCAGCAGCCAAGGCAGGGGGTATGGAAACACCATATATTTT
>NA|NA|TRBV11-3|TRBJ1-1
CASSPGLGAFF
TGTGCCAGCAGCCCTGGCCTAGGGGCTTTCTTT
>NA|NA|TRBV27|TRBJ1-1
CASSFAGGSTEAFF
TGTGCCAGCAGTTTTGCGGGAGGATCCACTGAAGCTTTCTTT
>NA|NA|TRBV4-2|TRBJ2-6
CASSQEADSGANVLTF
TGTGCCAGCAGCCAAGAAGCAGACTCTGGGGCCAACGTCCTGACTTTC
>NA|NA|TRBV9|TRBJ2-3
CASSSPRGGVSDTQYF
TGTGCCAGCAGCTCACCGAGGGGAGGCGTTTCAGATACGCAGTATTTT
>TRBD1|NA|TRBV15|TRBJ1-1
CATSTAGTASGTEAFF
TGTGCCACCAGCACCGCCGGGACAGCCTCCGGGACTGAAGCTTTCTTT
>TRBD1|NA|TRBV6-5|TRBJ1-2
CASSYSTTGDYGYTF
TGTGCCAGCAGTTACTCAACGACAGGGGACTATGGCTACACCTTC
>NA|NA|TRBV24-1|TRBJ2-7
CATSGGGGLYEQYF
TGTGCCACCAGTGGCGGAGGGGGTCTCTACGAGCAGTACTTC
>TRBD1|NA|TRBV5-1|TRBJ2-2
CASSLEAGGLSGELFF
TGCGCCAGCAGCTTGGAGGCAGGGGGCTTATCCGGGGAGCTGTTTTTT
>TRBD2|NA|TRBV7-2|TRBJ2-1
CASAVAGVPWDEQFF
TGTGCCAGCGCGGTAGCGGGAGTCCCCTGGGATGAGCAGTTCTTC
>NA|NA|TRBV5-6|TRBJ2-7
CASSLLYIYEQYF
TGTGCCAGCAGCTTGTTGTATATTTACGAGCAGTACTTC
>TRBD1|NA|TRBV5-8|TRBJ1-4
CASSPGQGRGEKLFF
TGTGCCAGCAGCCCCGGACAGGGAAGAGGTGAAAAACTGTTTTTT
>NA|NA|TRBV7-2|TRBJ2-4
CASSLQLLAKNIQYF
TGTGCCAGCAGCTTGCAACTTCTAGCCAAAAACATTCAGTACTTC
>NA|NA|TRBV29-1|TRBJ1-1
CSVEGGTEAFF
TGCAGCGTTGAAGGGGGCACTGAAGCTTTCTTT
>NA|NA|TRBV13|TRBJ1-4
CASSLGTEGEKLFF
TGTGCCAGCAGCTTAGGAACTGAGGGCGAAAAACTGTTTTTT
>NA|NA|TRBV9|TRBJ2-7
CASSVVDDSYEQYF
TGTGCCAGCAGCGTAGTGGATGACTCCTACGAGCAGTACTTC
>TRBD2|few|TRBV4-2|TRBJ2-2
CASSFFPSTSGNTGELFF
TGTGCCAGCAGCTTTTTCCCATCGACTAGCGGGAACACCGGGGAGCTGTTTTTT